This passage covers 17 T cell receptor beta chains from one sample sequenced in a study of CXCR3-negative and CXCR3-positive naive CD8 T cells. UMI-labeled 5' RACE yielded the TRB cDNA libraries. For each CDR3 protein, TCRdb gives one entry from its re-call of the 5' RACE reads, without DNA. This repertoire includes over 80,000 distinct CDR3 sequences. The specimen sequenced was naive CXCR3- CD8+ T cells from blood. Subset denoted: CD45RO-CCR7+CD27+CD95- naive CD8+ T cells lacking CXCR3 (TNR3-). The receptors were gathered from a human donor in good health. Some clones in this sample may be carry-over from other donors' samples.

This chain uses TRBV4-1 with TRBJ1-1. The CDR3 has 13 amino acids. Per germline, CDR1 MGHRA and CDR2 YSYEKL. CDR3 sequence: CASSQDTADEAFF.

The genes are TRBV7-8 and TRBJ2-5; absent DNA, TCRdb's TRBD1 call cannot be checked. This CDR3 contains 16 residues. Per the germline V gene, CDR1 is SGHVS and CDR2 is FQNEAQ. CDR3 in amino acids: CASSPRDRVVGETQYF. Full variable domain (outside the CDR3, taken from reference TRBV7-8 and TRBJ2-5): GAGVSQSPRYKVAKRGQDVALRCDPISGHVSLFWYQQALGQGPEFLTYFQNEAQLDKSGLPSDRFFAERPEGSVSTLKIQRTQQEDSAVYLCASSPRDRVVGETQYFGPGTRLLVL.

The chain carries TRBV12-3 or TRBV12-4 and TRBJ2-6; TCRdb designates TRBD1, a call that cannot be tested without DNA. The CDR3 has 19 residues. CDR3 residues: CASSLFKGEVYSGANVLTF.

The chain recombines TRBV29-1 with TRBJ2-5. The CDR3 runs to 13 residues. Germline V CDR1 and CDR2: SQVTM, ANQGSEA. The CDR3 loop is CSVEGGEAETQYF.

The V call is TRBV6-2 or TRBV6-3, the J call TRBJ1-5; without DNA, the TCRdb call of TRBD1 cannot be checked. The CDR3 length is 11 residues. Per the germline V gene, CDR1 is MNHEY and CDR2 is SVGEGT. CDR3 amino acids: CASSPPGPQHF.

This rearrangement joins TRBV20-1 to TRBJ2-1. Germline assignment: CDR1 DFQATT and CDR2 SNEGSKA (reference sequence). The CDR3 runs to 14 residues. This CDR3 is CSASNRDYYNEQFF.

V and J are TRBV9 and TRBJ1-2; there is no DNA to check the TCRdb D call of TRBD1. This CDR3 region has 15 residues. Germline V gene sequence: CDR1 SGDLS, CDR2 YYNGEE. The CDR3 loop is CASSASTGVWSRYTF.

V gene TRBV20-1 combines with J gene TRBJ2-1; the TCRdb D gene call, TRBD2, has no DNA to confirm it. The germline V gene has CDR1 DFQATT and CDR2 SNEGSKA (reference sequence). The CDR3 covers 14 residues. The CDR3 is CSASGTSSYNEQFF.

The rearrangement joins TRBV5-1 to TRBJ2-2. CDR3 length: 13 amino acids. Germline CDR1 is SGHRS and CDR2 is YFSETQ. The CDR3 protein is CASSLSWAGELFF.

This sequence joins TRBV29-1 and TRBJ1-1; checking the TCRdb D call of TRBD1 is not possible without DNA. The CDR3 extends over 12 amino acids. CDR1 is SQVTM, CDR2 ANQGSEA, per germline. The CDR3: CSVELTEFEAFF.

The chain carries TRBV12-3 or TRBV12-4 and TRBJ2-3. The CDR3 is made up of 13 amino acids. The CDR3 here is CASSYNERDTQYF.

The J gene is TRBJ2-7, the V gene TRBV19. The length of the CDR3 is 13 residues. The V gene's germline CDR1 is LNHDA and CDR2 SQIVND (reference sequence). This CDR3 is CASSIAGDYEQYF.

The chain recombines TRBV25-1 with TRBJ1-2. Germline-derived CDR1 and CDR2 are MGHDK and SYGVNS. This CDR3 comprises 15 residues. Here the CDR3 reads CASSEFQDPNYGYTF.

This chain uses TRBV29-1 with TRBJ2-1; TCRdb selects TRBD1, and the lack of DNA leaves this call unchecked. The CDR3 is made up of 15 amino acids. Germline V CDR1 and CDR2: SQVTM, ANQGSEA. The CDR3 reads CSACVQGGPYNEQFF.

The rearrangement links TRBV7-2 to TRBJ1-5; as DNA is missing, the TRBD1 call by TCRdb cannot be tested. The CDR3 has 18 amino acids. In germline, CDR1 is SGHTA, CDR2 FQGNSA. The CDR3: CASSLADRGKDGNQPQHF.

This chain links TRBV7-9 with TRBJ2-1; TCRdb returns TRBD1, unconfirmable since there is no DNA. There are 18 residues in the CDR3. Germline loops: CDR1 SEHNR, CDR2 FQNEAQ (reference sequence). The CDR3 loop reads CASSFPGFEVSPNPEQFF.

The rearrangement links TRBV7-9 to TRBJ2-5; TCRdb's D call, TRBD1, is unchecked because there is no DNA. Germline CDR1 reads SEHNR; CDR2 reads FQNEAQ (reference sequence). The CDR3 totals 16 residues. CDR3 loop: CASSQPGPPLKETQYF.